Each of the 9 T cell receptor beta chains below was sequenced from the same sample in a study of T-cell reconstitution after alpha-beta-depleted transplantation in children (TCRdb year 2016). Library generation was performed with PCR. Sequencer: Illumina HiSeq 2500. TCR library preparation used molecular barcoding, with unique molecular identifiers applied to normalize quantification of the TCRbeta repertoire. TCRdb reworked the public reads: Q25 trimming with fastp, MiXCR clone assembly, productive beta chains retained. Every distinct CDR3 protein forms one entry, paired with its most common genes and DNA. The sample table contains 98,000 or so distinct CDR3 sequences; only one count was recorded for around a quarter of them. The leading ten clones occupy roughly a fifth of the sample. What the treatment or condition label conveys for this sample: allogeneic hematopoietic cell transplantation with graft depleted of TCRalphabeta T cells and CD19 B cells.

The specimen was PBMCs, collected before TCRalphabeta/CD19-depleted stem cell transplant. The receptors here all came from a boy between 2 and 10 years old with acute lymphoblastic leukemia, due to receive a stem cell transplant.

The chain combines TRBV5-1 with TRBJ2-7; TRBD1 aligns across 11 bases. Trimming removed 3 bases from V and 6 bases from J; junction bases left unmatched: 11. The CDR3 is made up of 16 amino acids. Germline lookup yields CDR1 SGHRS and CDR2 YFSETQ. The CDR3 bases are TGCGCCAGCAGCTACGGCTCCGGGACAGGGGGAGGCGAGCAGTACTTC. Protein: CASSYGSGTGGGEQYF.

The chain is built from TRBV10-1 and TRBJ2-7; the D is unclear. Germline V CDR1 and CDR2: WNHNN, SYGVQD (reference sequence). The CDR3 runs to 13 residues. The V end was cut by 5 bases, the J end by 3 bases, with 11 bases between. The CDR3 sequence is CASSRQVGYEQYF. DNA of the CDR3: TGCGCCAGCAGTAGGCAGGTCGGCTACGAGCAGTACTTC.

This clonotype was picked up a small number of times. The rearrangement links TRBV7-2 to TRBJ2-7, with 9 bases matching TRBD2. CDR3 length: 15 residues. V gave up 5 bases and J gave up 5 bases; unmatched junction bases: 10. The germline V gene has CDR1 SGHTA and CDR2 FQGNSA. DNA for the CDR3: TGTGCCAGCAGCACCCAAATAGCGGGAGATCACGAGCAGTACTTC. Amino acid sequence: CASSTQIAGDHEQYF.

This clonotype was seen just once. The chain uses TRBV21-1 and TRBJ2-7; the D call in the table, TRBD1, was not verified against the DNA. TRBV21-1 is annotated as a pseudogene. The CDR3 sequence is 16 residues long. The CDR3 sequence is CASSSRTGTHNYEQYF. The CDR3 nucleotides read TGTGCCAGCAGCAGTCGTACGGGAACCCATAACTACGAGCAGTACTTC.

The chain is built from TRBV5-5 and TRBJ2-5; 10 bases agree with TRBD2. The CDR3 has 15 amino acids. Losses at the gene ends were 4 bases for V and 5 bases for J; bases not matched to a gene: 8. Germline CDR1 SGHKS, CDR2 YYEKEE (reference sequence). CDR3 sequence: CASSPPAGGPETQYF. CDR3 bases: TGTGCCAGCAGCCCACCAGCGGGAGGGCCGGAGACCCAGTACTTC.

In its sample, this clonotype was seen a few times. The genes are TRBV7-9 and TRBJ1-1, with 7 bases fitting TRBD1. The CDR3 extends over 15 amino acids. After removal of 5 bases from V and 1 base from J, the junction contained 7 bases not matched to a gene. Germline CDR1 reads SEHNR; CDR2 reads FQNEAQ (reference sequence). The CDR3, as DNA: TGTGCCAGCAGCCCCCGGACAGGCTGGAACACTGAAGCTTTCTTT. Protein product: CASSPRTGWNTEAFF.

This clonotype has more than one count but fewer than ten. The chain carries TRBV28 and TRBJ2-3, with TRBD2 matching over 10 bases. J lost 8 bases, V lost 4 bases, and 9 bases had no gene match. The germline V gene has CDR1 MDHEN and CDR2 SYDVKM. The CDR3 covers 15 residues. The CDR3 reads CASSSISGRWVTQYF. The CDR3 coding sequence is TGTGCCAGCAGTTCTATTAGCGGGAGGTGGGTTACGCAGTATTTT.

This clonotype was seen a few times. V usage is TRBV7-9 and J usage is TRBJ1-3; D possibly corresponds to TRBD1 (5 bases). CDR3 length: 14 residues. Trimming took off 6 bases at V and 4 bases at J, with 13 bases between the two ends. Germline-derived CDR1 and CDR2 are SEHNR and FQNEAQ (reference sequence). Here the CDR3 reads CASSEQGTGNTIYF. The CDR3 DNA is TGTGCCAGCAGTGAGCAGGGTACCGGAAACACCATATATTTT.

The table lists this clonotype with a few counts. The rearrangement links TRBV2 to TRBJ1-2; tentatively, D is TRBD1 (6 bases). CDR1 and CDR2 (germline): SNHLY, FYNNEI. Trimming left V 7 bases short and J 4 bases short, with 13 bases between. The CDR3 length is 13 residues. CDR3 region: CASNAGDAYGYTF. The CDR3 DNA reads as TGTGCCAGCAATGCAGGGGACGCCTATGGCTACACCTTC.